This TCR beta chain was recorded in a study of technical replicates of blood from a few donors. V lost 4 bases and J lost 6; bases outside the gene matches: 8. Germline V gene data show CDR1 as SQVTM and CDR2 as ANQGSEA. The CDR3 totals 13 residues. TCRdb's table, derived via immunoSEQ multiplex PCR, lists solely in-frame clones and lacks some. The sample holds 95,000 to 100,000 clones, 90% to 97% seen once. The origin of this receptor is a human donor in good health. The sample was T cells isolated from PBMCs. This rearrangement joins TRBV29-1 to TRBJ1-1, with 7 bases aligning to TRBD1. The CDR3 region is CSVARQGGAEAFF. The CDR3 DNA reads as TGCAGCGTTGCAAGGCAGGGGGGCGCTGAAGCTTTCTTT. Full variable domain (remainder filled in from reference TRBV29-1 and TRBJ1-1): SAVISQKPSRDICQRGTSLTIQCQVDSQVTMMFWYRQQPGQSLTLIATANQGSEATYESGFVIDKFPISRPNLTFSTLTVSNMSPEDSSIYLCSVARQGGAEAFFGQGTRLTVV.